The 15 T cell receptor beta chains below all came from one sample that was sequenced in a study of monozygotic twins with inflammatory bowel disease. TCRdb re-called the 5' RACE reads; every CDR3 protein appears as one record, without DNA. The clone table shows just over 300,000 distinct CDR3 sequences, with the ten largest holding roughly 5.2%. The sequencing sample was made of blood. These receptors were taken from a human donor with ulcerative colitis or Crohn's disease, or a healthy co-twin of an affected twin (not recorded which).

This chain connects TRBV5-6 to TRBJ2-7. This CDR3 spans 15 amino acids. Germline loops: CDR1 SGHDT, CDR2 YYEEEE. CDR3: CASSLGPKSSYEQYF.

The chain combines TRBV5-1 with TRBJ2-7. Germline lookup yields CDR1 SGHRS and CDR2 YFSETQ. This CDR3 is built from 12 residues. The CDR3 spells CASNDLDHEQYF. The full variable domain, in which reference TRBV5-1 and TRBJ2-7 provide the parts outside the CDR3, is KAGVTQTPRYLIKTRGQQVTLSCSPISGHRSVSWYQQTPGQGLQFLFEYFSETQRNKGNFPGRFSGRQFSNSRSEMNVSTLELGDSALYLCASNDLDHEQYFGPGTRLTVT.

This chain links TRBV4-3 with TRBJ2-3; TCRdb designates TRBD2, a call that cannot be tested without DNA. The CDR3 has 17 amino acids. Germline-derived CDR1 and CDR2 are LGHNA and YSLEER. CDR3 in amino acids: CASSQQAVQDFSDTQYF.

The J gene is TRBJ1-4, the V gene TRBV7-3; absent DNA, TCRdb's TRBD1 call cannot be checked. The CDR3 totals 14 residues. CDR1 is SGHTA, CDR2 FQGTGA, per germline. The CDR3 region is CASSPTSGVGKLFF.

The J gene is TRBJ1-6, the V gene TRBV7-2. Per germline, CDR1 SGHTA and CDR2 FQGNSA. This CDR3 is built from 14 residues. The CDR3 reads CASSSQGGNSPLHF.

CDR3: CSALQDRPNNEQFF. The chain has TRBV20-1 and TRBJ2-1; the D gene TCRdb calls, TRBD1, cannot be checked with no DNA. The CDR3 has 14 amino acids. The germline V gene has CDR1 DFQATT and CDR2 SNEGSKA (reference sequence).

The chain is built from TRBV28 and TRBJ2-7; checking the TCRdb D call of TRBD1 is not possible without DNA. CDR1 and CDR2 from the germline V gene are MDHEN and SYDVKM. The CDR3 is made up of 13 amino acids. The CDR3 is CAGSRAPIYEQYF.

The chain uses TRBV7-9 and TRBJ2-7. The germline V gene encodes CDR1 SEHNR and CDR2 FQNEAQ (reference sequence). This CDR3 has 12 amino acids. This CDR3 is CASSLQFPEQYF.

The chain links TRBV5-1 to TRBJ2-1. Germline CDR1 SGHRS, CDR2 YFSETQ. The CDR3 is 15 residues long. The CDR3 here is CASSPNQGSYNEQFF. Full variable domain (missing parts from reference TRBV5-1 and TRBJ2-1): KAGVTQTPRYLIKTRGQQVTLSCSPISGHRSVSWYQQTPGQGLQFLFEYFSETQRNKGNFPGRFSGRQFSNSRSEMNVSTLELGDSALYLCASSPNQGSYNEQFFGPGTRLTVL.

The chain has TRBV7-9 and TRBJ1-2. Germline-derived CDR1 and CDR2 are SEHNR and FQNEAQ (reference sequence). The CDR3 runs to 14 residues. CDR3 sequence reads: CASSSAALNYGYTF.

The V and J genes are TRBV28 and TRBJ2-7; the TCRdb call, TRBD1, lacks DNA for checking. This CDR3 has 17 residues. CDR1 is MDHEN, CDR2 SYDVKM, per germline. This chain's CDR3 is CASSFVLRGSYSYEQYF.

This chain connects TRBV5-4 to TRBJ2-7; TCRdb outputs TRBD2, but without DNA this stays unchecked. The CDR3 is made up of 15 amino acids. Germline V gene data show CDR1 as SGHNT and CDR2 as YYREEE (reference sequence). The CDR3 protein is CASSPEDGGTYEQYF.

The chain combines TRBV6-1 with TRBJ2-5; with no DNA, the TCRdb D assignment of TRBD1 cannot be verified. This CDR3 is 14 amino acids long. Germline V gene lookup returns CDR1 MNHNS and CDR2 SASEGT. This chain's CDR3 is CASRKTGQKETQYF.

The chain combines TRBV20-1 with TRBJ1-2. The CDR3 loop spans 16 amino acids. Looked up from germline, CDR1 is DFQATT and CDR2 is SNEGSKA (reference sequence). This chain's CDR3 is CSAALASGGRHYGYTF.

The chain links TRBV15 to TRBJ2-1. Germline CDR1 LNHNV, CDR2 YYDKDF (reference sequence). The CDR3 length is 13 residues. The CDR3 sequence is CATSRDWNNEQFF.